The source of this T cell receptor beta chain is a study of blood T cell repertoires in COVID-19. TCRdb keeps only in-frame clones here, not all; method: immunoSEQ multiplex PCR. The sample includes 180,000 or so clones, around four fifths of them seen just once. Recruitment covered about two dozen US areas and drew participants whose ages spanned about 18 to 89 years. Two negative PCRs, clearance, or symptom resolution characterized the recovered Cohort 3 donors. The V gene lost 7 bases and the J gene lost 0 bases, with 7 bases spanning the gap. Looked up from germline, CDR1 is SQVTM and CDR2 is ANQGSEA. This CDR3 is built from 12 residues.

The sequence was obtained from an older woman who had recovered from COVID-19. The chain carries TRBV29-1 and TRBJ2-1; TRBD1 might be the D (5 bases). Sequenced material: PBMCs or T cells enriched from blood (not recorded which). Here the CDR3 reads CSGDSSYNEQFF. The DNA of the CDR3 is TGCAGCGGCGACAGCTCCTACAATGAGCAGTTCTTC.